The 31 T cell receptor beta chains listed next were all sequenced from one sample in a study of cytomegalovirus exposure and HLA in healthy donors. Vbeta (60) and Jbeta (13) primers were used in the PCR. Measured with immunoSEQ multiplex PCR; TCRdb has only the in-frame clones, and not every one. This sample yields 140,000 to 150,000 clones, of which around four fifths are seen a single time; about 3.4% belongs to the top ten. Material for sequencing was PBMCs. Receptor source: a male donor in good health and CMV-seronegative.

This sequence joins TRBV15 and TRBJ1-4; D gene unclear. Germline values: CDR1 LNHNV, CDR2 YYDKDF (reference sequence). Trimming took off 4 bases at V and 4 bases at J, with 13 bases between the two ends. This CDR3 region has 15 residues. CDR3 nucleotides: TGTGCCACCAGCAAAGACGACATTGATAATGAAAAACTGTTTTTT. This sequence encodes CATSKDDIDNEKLFF.

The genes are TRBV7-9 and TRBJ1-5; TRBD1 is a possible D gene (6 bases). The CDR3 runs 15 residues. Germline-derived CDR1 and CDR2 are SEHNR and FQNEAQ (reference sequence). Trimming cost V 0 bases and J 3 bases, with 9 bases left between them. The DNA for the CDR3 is TGTGCCAGCAGCTTAGCGCAGGGGCCCAATCAGCCCCAGCATTTT. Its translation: CASSLAQGPNQPQHF.

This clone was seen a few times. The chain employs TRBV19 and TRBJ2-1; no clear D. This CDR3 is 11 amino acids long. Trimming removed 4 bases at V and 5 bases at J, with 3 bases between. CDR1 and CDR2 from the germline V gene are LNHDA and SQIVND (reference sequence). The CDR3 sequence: CASSTNNEQFF. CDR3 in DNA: TGTGCCAGTAGTACCAACAATGAGCAGTTCTTC.

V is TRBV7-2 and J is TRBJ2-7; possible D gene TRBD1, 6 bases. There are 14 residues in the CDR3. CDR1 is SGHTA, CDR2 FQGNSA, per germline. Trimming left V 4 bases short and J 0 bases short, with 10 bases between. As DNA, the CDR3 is TGTGCCAGCAGCTATGGACAGATCTCCTACGAGCAGTACTTC. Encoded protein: CASSYGQISYEQYF.

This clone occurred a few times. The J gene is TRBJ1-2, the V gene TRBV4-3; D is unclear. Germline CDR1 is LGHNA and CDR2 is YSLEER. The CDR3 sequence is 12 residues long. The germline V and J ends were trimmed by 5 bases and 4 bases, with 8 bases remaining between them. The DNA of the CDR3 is TGCGCCAGCAGCGCCGGCGGCTATGGCTACACCTTC. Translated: CASSAGGYGYTF.

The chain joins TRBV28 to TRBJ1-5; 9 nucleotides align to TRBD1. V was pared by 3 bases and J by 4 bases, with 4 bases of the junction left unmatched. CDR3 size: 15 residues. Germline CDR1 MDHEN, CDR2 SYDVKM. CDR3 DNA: TGTGCCAGCAGTTTGGGACAGGGCAGGAATCAGCCCCAGCATTTT. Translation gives CASSLGQGRNQPQHF. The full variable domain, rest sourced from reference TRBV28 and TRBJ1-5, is DVKVTQSSRYLVKRTGEKVFLECVQDMDHENMFWYRQDPGLGLRLIYFSYDVKMKEKGDIPEGYSVSREKKERFSLILESASTNQTSMYLCASSLGQGRNQPQHFGDGTRLSIL.

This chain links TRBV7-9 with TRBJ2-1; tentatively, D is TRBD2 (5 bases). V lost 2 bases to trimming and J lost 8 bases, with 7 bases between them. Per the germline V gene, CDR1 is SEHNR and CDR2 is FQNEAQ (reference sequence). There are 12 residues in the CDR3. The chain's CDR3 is CASSLFSDEQFF. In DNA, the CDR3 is TGTGCCAGCAGCTTATTTAGCGATGAGCAGTTCTTC.

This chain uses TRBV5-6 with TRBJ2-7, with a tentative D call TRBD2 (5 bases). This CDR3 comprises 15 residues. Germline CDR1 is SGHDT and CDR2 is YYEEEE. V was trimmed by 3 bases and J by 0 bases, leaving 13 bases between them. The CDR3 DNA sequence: TGTGCCAGCAGCTCCATCGGACTCAGCTCCTACGAGCAGTACTTC. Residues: CASSSIGLSSYEQYF.

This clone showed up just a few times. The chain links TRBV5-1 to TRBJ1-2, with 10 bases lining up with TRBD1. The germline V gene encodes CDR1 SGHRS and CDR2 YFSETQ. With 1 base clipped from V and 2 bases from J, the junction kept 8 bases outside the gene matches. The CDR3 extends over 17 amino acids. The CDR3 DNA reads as TGCGCCAGCAGCTTGAAAGGACAGGGGGACTCCAACTATGGCTACACCTTC. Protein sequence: CASSLKGQGDSNYGYTF.

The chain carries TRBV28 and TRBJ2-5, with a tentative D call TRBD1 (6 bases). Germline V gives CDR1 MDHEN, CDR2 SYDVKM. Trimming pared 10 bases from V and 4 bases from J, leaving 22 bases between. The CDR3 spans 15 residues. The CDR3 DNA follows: TGTGCCATCGGATCCCGAGGGGGAATGGGAGAGACCCAGTACTTC. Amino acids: CAIGSRGGMGETQYF.

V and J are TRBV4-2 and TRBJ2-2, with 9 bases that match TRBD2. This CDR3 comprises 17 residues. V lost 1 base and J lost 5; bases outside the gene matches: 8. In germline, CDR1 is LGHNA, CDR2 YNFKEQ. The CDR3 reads CASSQGAAGGFTGELFF. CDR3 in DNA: TGTGCCAGCAGCCAAGGGGCGGCGGGAGGGTTTACCGGGGAGCTGTTTTTT.

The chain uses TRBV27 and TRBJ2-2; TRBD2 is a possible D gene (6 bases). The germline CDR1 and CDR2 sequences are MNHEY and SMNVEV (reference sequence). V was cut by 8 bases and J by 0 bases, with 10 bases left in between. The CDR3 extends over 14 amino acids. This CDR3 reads CASRGFPNTGELFF. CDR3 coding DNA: TGTGCCAGCCGGGGGTTCCCGAACACCGGGGAGCTGTTTTTT.

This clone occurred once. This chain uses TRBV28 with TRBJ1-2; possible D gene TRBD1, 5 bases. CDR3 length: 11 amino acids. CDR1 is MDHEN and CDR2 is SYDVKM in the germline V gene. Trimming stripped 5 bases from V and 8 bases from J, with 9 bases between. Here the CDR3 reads CASSPGRGYTF. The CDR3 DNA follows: TGTGCCAGCAGTCCAGGGAGGGGCTACACCTTC.

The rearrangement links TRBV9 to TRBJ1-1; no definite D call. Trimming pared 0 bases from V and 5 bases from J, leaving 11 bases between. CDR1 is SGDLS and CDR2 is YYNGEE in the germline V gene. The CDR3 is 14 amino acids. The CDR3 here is CASSVGSARTEAFF. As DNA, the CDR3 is TGTGCCAGCAGCGTAGGGAGTGCAAGAACTGAAGCTTTCTTT.

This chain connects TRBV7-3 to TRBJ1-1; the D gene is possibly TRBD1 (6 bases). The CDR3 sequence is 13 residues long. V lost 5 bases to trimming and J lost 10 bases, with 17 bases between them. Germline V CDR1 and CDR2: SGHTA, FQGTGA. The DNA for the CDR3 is TGTGCCAGCAGCCCCAGGGGAGAAGCGGTAGCTTTCTTT. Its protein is CASSPRGEAVAFF.

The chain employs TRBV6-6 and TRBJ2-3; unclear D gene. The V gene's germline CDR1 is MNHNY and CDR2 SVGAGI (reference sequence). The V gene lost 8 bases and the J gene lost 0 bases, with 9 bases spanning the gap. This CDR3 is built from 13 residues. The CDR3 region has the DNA TGTGCCAGCTCCCGACTGAGCACAGATACGCAGTATTTT. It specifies CASSRLSTDTQYF.

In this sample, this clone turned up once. The CDR3 DNA sequence: TGTGCCAGCAGCCGATCTAGGGGGGGGGCGGAGGTCTACGAGCAGTACTTC. Translation: CASSRSRGGAEVYEQYF. The rearrangement joins TRBV7-8 to TRBJ2-7, with a possible D match to TRBD2 (7 bases). The CDR3 is 17 residues long. V gave up 5 bases and J gave up 3 bases, with 23 bases separating them. CDR1 is SGHVS, CDR2 FQNEAQ, per germline.

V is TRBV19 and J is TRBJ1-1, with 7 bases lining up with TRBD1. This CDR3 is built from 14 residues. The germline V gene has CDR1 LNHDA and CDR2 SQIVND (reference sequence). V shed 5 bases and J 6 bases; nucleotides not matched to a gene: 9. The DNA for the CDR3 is TGTGCCAGTAGTGAGCAACAGGGGATCGCTGAAGCTTTCTTT. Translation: CASSEQQGIAEAFF.

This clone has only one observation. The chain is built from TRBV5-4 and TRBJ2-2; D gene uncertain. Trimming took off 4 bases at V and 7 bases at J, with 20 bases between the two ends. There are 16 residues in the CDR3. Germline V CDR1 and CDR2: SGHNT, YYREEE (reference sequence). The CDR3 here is CASSRTPDPQVGELFF. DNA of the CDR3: TGTGCCAGCAGCCGAACGCCGGATCCCCAGGTCGGGGAGCTGTTTTTT.

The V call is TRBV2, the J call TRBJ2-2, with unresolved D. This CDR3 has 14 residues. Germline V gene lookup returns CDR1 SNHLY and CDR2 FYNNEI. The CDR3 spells CAYTQTPGTGELFF. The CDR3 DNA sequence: TGTGCTTATACTCAGACCCCAGGCACCGGGGAGCTGTTTTTT.

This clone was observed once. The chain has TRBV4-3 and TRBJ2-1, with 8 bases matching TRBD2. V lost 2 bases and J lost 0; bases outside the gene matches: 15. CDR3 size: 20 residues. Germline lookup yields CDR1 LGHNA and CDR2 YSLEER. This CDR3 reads CASSQPDYEERESSYNEQFF. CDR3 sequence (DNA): TGCGCCAGCAGCCAACCAGACTATGAGGAGCGGGAGTCCTCCTACAATGAGCAGTTCTTC.

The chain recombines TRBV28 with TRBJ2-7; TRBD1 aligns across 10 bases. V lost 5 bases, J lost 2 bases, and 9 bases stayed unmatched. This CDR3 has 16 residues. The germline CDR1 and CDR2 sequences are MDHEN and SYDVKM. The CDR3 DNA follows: TGTGCCAGCAGTCAAAGGACAGGGGGGAGGCCCTACGAGCAGTACTTC. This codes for CASSQRTGGRPYEQYF.

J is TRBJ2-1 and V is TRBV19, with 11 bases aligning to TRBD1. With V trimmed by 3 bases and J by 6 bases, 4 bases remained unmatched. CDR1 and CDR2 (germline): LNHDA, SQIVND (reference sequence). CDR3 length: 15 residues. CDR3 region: CASSMVDRGPNEQFF. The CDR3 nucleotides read TGTGCCAGTAGTATGGTGGACAGGGGGCCCAATGAGCAGTTCTTC.

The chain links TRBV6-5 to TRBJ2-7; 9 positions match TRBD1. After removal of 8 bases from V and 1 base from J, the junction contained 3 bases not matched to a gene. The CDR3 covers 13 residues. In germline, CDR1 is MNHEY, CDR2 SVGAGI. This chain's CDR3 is CASGGQGSYEQYF. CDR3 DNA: TGTGCCAGCGGAGGACAGGGGTCCTACGAGCAGTACTTC.

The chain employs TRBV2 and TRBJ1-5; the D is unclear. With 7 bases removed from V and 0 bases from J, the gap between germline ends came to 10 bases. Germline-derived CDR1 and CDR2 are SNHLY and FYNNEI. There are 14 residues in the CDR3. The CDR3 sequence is CASTSVYSNQPQHF. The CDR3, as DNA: TGTGCCAGCACGTCCGTTTATAGCAATCAGCCCCAGCATTTT.

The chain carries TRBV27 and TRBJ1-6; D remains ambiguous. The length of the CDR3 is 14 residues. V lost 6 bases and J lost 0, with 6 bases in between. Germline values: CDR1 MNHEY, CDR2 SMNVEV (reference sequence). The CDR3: CASSLSSYNSPLHF. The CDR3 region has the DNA TGTGCCAGCAGCCTAAGCTCCTATAATTCACCCCTCCACTTT.

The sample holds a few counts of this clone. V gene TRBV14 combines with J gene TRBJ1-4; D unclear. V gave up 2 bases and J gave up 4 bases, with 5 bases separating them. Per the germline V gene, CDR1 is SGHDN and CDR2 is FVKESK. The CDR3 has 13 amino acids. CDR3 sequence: CASSQTGNEKLFF. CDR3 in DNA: TGTGCCAGCAGCCAAACCGGTAATGAAAAACTGTTTTTT.

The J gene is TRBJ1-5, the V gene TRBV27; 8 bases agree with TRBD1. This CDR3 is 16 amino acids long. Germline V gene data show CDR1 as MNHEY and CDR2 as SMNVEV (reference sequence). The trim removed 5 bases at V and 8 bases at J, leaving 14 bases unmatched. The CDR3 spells CASSHGQGGSREPQHF. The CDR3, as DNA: TGTGCCAGCAGTCACGGACAGGGCGGCTCTCGGGAGCCCCAGCATTTT.

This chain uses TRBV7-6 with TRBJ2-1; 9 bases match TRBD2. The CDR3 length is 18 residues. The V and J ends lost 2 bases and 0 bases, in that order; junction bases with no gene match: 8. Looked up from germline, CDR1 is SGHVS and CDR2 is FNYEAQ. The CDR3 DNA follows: TGTGCCAGCAGCTTAATTAGCGGGGGCCCAAGCTCCTACAATGAGCAGTTCTTC. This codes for CASSLISGGPSSYNEQFF.

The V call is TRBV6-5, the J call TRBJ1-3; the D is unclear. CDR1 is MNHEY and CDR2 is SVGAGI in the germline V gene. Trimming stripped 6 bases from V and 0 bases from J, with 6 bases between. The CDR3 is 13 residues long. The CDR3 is CASRISSGNTIYF. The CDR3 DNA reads TGTGCCAGCAGAATATCCTCTGGAAACACCATATATTTT.

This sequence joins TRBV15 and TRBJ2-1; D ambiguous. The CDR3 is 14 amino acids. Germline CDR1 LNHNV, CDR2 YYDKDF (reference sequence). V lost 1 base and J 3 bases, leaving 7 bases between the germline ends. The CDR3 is CATSRVGSYNEQFF. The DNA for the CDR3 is TGTGCCACCAGCAGAGTTGGCAGCTACAATGAGCAGTTCTTC. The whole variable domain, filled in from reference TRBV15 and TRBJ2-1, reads DAMVIQNPRYQVTQFGKPVTLSCSQTLNHNVMYWYQQKSSQAPKLLFHYYDKDFNNEADTPDNFQSRRPNTSFCFLDIRSPGLGDTAMYLCATSRVGSYNEQFFGPGTRLTVL.